The source of this T cell receptor beta chain is a study of cytomegalovirus exposure and HLA in healthy donors. Comments on this clone: The antigen remains unidentified.

With 60 Vbeta and 13 Jbeta primers, the PCR was carried out. Generated by immunoSEQ multiplex PCR, the TCRdb table keeps only in-frame clones and is missing some. The listing records 150,000 to 200,000 clones. Regarding the study as a whole: Roughly uniform sequencing depth across donors was assumed, possibly incorrectly. Cytomegalovirus association was listed for around 180 TCR beta chains. Later analysis revealed greater clonal expansion in HLA-associated TCR beta chains than in equally common others. Accurate prediction of HLA-A and HLA-B alleles (for most subjects) was reportedly achieved from TCR beta sequences.

The V gene end was trimmed by 2 bases and the J gene end by 9 bases; junction bases not matched to a gene: 5. Germline V gene lookup returns CDR1 SGDLS and CDR2 YYNGEE. The CDR3 length is 15 residues. The specimen was PBMCs. The chain employs TRBV9 and TRBJ1-6; 10 bases match TRBD1. The TCR comes from a woman in her late teens or twenties in good health and CMV-seropositive. CDR3 in DNA: TGTGCCAGCAGCGTCCAGGACAGGGGGGGTTCACCCCTCCACTTT. It encodes CASSVQDRGGSPLHF.